This TCR beta chain derives from a study of T cell responses to AZD1222 COVID-19 vaccine. About this clone itself: What it recognizes is unknown.

Findings of the study overall: Across spike, vaccine-associated CD4 TCRs were found, dominant at 160-218 and 743-854. Just a handful of AZD1222 recipients were seropositive at baseline. White British people made up most donors, females outnumbered males, and clonal diversity was possibly underestimated.

The repertoire was sequenced with immunoSEQ multiplex PCR; TCRdb's copy has only in-frame clones and lacks some. The profile shows 140,000 to 150,000 clones, 90% to 95% of them singletons. The CDR3 contains 16 residues. Trimming left V 0 bases short and J 5 bases short, with 16 bases between. Germline CDR1 is SEHNR and CDR2 is FQNEAQ (reference sequence). The sequenced sample was peripheral blood, obtained on day 0 of AZD1222 vaccination. The chain has TRBV7-9 and TRBJ2-5, with unresolved D. The receptor comes from an adult in good health. CDR3 amino acids: CASSLAGTETAETQYF. CDR3 in DNA: TGTGCCAGCAGCTTAGCGGGCACAGAAACGGCGGAGACCCAGTACTTC.